This section outlines one TCR beta chain sequence together with its context. There is no known antigen for this receptor. It has no much larger one-base neighbor in the sample; base qualities were not kept. V lost 4 bases and J lost 3 bases, and the count of bases not matched to a germline gene is 3. The CDR3 numbers 14 residues from cysteine through phenylalanine. Kept here is only the CDR3 DNA, which spans 42 bases and is read in frame from base 1. Reading the germline V gene gives CDR1 SNHLY and CDR2 FYNNEI. TCRbeta CDR3 regions were amplified from genomic DNA by means of the immunoSEQ Assay, a bias-controlled multiplex PCR. The authors' pipeline ran thus. The number of nucleated cells in each sample was estimated by amplification of reference gene primers within the assay. To quantify the absolute abundance of each unique TCRbeta CDR3 rearrangement, sequence reads were collapsed and filtered. Productive Simpson clonality was computed per sample as the square root of Simpson's diversity index over productive rearrangements. The clones in this table, taken by TCRdb from immuneACCESS, are in-frame only. Not every clone is retained; where verified, under half of the shortfall comes from an unresolved V gene, and the cause of the rest is unknown. That table gives V, J and clone size, and the DNA gave D and trimming. Recorded for this sample are hundreds of thousands of clones; about four fifths of them occurred a single time. In total, the top ten clones hold roughly 3.5% of the sample.

In the prospective study, participants were about 18 to 100 years old, resided in 25 or so geographic areas of the United States, and were enrolled through a virtual design. In the prospective study, cohorts were assigned on the basis of participant-reported clinical history obtained from a screening survey and a study questionnaire. ImmuneRACE Cohort 3 recovered participants were defined by two consecutive negative NP/OP PCR tests, healthcare professional clearance, or symptom resolution. Each participant in the prospective study had whole blood, serum and a nasopharyngeal or oropharyngeal swab collected by mobile phlebotomists. Over an approximately 2-month period, participants in the prospective study had the option of providing additional blood draws and questionnaires. Before DNA extraction, prospective study blood samples were shipped either frozen or at room temperature. The data were obtained in a study of blood T cell repertoires in COVID-19 (dated by TCRdb to between 2020 and 2021). Regarding the study in general: Samples from collaborators originated in the United States, Italy and Spain and spanned both the acute and convalescent phases of COVID-19. The material from the prospective study consisted of cDNA or gDNA derived from T cells, B-cell-depleted T cells, or PBMCs. The repertoires were made available in a free public database intended to serve as a resource for research on the immune response to SARS-CoV-2. Samples came from the ongoing ImmuneRACE study (first 160 participants) plus 1,254 subjects from 6 global collaborators. Nearly every sample came with metadata listing a de-identified subject ID, COVID-19 status, age in years and sex. Where HLA class I and class II types were available, the types were taken from metadata supplied by the sample provider, not from assay-based typing. The dataset comprised deeply sampled blood TCRbeta repertoires from subjects exposed to, actively infected with, or recovered from COVID-19.

Beyond this particular receptor, the publication reports: Clinical and demographic metadata were provided uncurated, with the amount varying by source and participant.

Sample: PBMCs or T cells enriched from blood (not recorded which). The chain is made from TRBV2 and TRBJ1-5, with 7 central nucleotides matching TRBD1. This receptor was identified in an older woman who had recovered from COVID-19. The DNA sequence is TGTGCCAGCAGTGGACAGGGTAACAATCAGCCCCAGCATTTT. Translated, it reads CASSGQGNNQPQHF. Here the CDR3 is joined to the reference TRBV2 and TRBJ1-5 genes, and the full variable domain is: EPEVTQTPSHQVTQMGQEVILRCVPISNHLYFYWYRQILGQKVEFLVSFYNNEISEKSEIFDDQFSVERPDGSNFTLKIRSTKLEDSAMYFCASSGQGNNQPQHFGDGTRLSIL.